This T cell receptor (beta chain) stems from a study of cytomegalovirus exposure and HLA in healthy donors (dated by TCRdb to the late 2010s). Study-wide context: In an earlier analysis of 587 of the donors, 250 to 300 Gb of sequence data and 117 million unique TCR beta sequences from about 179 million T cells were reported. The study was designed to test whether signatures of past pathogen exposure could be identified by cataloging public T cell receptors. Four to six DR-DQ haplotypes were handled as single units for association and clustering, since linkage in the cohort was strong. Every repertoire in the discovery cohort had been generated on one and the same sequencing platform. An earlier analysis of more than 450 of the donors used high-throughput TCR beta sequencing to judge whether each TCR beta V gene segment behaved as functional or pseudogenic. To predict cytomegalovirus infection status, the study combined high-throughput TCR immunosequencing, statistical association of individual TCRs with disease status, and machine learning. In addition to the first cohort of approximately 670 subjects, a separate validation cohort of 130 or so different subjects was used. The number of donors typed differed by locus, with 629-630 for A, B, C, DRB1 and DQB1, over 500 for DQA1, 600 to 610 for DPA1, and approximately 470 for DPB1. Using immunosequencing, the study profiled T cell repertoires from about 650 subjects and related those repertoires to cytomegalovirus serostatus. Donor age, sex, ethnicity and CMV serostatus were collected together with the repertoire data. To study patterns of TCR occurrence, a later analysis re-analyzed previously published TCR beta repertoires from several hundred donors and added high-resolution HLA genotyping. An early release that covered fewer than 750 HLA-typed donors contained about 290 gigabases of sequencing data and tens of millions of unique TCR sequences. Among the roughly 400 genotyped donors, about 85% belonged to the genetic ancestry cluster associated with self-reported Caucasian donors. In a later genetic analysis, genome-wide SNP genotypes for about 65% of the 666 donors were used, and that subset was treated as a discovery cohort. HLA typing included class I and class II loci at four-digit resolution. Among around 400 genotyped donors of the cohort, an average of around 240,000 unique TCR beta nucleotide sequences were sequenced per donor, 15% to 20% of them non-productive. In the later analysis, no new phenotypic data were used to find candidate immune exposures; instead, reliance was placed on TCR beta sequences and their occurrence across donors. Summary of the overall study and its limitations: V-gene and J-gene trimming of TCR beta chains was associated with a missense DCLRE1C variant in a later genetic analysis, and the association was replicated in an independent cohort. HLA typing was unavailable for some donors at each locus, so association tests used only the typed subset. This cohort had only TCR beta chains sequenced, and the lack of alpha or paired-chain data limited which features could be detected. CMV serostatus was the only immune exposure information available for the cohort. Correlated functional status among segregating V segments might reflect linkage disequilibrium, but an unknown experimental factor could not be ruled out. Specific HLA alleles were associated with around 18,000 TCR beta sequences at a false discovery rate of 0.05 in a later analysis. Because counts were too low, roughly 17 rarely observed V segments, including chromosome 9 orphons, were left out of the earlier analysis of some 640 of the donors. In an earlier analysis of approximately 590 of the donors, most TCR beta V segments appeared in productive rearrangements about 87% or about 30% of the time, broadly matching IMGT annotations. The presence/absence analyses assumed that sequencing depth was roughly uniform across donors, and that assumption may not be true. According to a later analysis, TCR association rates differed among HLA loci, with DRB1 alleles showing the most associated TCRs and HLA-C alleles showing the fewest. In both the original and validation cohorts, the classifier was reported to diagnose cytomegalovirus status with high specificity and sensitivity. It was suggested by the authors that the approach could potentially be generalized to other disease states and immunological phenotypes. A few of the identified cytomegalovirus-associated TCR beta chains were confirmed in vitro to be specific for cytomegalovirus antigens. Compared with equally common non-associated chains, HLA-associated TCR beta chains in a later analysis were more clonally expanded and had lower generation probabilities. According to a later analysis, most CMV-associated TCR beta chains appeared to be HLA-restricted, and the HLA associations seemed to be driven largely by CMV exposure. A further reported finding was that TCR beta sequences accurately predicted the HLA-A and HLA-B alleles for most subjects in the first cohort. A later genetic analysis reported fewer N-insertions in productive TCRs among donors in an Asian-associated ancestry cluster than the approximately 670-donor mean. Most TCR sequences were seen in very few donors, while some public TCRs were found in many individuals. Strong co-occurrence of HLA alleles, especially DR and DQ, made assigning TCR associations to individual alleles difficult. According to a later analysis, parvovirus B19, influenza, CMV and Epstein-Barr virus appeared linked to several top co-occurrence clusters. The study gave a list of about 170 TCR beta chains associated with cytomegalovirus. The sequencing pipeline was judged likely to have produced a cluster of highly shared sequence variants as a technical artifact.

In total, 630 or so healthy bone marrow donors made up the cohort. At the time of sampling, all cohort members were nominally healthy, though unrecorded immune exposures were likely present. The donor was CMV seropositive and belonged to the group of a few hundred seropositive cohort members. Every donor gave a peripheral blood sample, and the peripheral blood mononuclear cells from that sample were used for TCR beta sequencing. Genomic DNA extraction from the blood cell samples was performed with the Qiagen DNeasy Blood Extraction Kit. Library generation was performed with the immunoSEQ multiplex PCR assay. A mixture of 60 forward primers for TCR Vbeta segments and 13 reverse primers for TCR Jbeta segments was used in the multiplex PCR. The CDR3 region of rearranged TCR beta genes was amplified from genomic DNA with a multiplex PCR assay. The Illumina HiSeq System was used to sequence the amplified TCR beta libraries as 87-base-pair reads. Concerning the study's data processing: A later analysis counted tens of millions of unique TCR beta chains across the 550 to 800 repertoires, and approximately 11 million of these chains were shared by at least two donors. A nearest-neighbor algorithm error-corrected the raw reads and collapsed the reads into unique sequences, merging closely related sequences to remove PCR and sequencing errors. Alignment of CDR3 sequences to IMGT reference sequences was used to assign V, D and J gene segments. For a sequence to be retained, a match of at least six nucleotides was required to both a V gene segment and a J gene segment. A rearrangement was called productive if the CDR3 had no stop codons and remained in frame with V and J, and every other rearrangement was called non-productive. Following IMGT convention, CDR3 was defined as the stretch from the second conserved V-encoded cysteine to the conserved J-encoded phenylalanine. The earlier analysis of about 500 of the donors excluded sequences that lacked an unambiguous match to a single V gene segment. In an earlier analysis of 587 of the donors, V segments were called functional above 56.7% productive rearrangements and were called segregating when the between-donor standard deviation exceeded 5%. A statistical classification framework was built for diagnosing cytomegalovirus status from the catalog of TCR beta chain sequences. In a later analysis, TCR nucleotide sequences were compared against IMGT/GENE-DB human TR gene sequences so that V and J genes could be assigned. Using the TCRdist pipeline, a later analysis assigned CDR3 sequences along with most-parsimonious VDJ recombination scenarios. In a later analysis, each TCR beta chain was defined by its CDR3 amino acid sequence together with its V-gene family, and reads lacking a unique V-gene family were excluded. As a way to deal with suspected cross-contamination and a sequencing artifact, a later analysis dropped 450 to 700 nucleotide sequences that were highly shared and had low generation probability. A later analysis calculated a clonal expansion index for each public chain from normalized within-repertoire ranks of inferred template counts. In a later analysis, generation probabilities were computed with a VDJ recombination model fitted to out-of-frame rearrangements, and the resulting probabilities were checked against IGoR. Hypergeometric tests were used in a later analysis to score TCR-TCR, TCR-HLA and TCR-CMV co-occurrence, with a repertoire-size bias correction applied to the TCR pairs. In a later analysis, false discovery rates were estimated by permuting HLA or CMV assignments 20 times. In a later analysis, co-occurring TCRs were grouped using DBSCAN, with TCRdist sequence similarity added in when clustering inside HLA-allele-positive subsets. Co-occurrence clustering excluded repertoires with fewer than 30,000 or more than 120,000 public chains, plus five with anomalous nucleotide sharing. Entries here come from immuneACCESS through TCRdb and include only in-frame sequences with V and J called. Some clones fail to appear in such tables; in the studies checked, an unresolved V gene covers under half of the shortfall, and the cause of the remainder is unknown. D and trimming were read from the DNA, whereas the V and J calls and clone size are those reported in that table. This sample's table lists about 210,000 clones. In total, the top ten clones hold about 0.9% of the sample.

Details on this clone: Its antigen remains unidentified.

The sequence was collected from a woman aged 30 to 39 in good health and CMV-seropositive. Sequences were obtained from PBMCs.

The CDR3 region: CASSFGTGQDQPQHF. The nucleotide sequence reads as follows: TGCGCCAGCAGCTTCGGGACAGGTCAAGATCAGCCCCAGCATTTT. This chain joins TRBV5-1 to TRBJ1-5, with TRBD1 matching 8 junction bases. At the junction V is shortened by 2 bases and J by 5 bases; bases outside the gene matches: 6. Based on the germline V gene, the CDR1 and CDR2 sequences are SGHRS and YFSETQ. Its CDR3 holds 15 amino acids, cysteine through phenylalanine. The CDR3 DNA has 45 bases and is translated from base 1. When the CDR3 is completed using the reference TRBV5-1 and TRBJ1-5 genes on either side, the full variable domain is KAGVTQTPRYLIKTRGQQVTLSCSPISGHRSVSWYQQTPGQGLQFLFEYFSETQRNKGNFPGRFSGRQFSNSRSEMNVSTLELGDSALYLCASSFGTGQDQPQHFGDGTRLSIL.